What follows is one T cell receptor beta chain and its context. This sample is drawn from a study of T cells in localized non-small cell lung cancer. Germline V lookup: CDR1 SGHDT, CDR2 YYEEEE. CDR3 length: 16 amino acids. With V trimmed by 3 bases and J by 4 bases, 3 bases remained unmatched. The protocol was immunoSEQ multiplex PCR, while the TCRdb copy is restricted to in-frame clones and leaves out a portion. This table holds about 78,000 clones, just under 85% found once. V and J are TRBV5-6 and TRBJ2-1; 14 positions agree with TRBD2. The receptor was isolated from a man aged 40 to 69 with stage I lung adenocarcinoma. This material consisted of peripheral blood, taken before any cancer treatment. CDR3 nucleotide sequence: TGTGCCAGCAGCTCGGGACTAGCGGGAGCTTACAATGAGCAGTTCTTC. The encoded protein is CASSSGLAGAYNEQFF.